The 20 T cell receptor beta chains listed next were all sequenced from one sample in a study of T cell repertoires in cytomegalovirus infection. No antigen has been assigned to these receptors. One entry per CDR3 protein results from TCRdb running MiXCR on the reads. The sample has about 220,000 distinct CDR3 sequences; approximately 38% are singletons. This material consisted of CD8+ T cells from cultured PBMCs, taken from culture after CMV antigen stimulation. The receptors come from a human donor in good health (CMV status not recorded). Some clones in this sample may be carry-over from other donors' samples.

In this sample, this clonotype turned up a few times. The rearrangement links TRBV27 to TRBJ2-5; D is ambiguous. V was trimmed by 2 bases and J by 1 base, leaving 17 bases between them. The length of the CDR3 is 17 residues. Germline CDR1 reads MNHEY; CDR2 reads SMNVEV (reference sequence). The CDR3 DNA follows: TGTGCCAGCAGTTTAATCCCCAGCGCAGTCACCCAAGAGACCCAGTACTTC. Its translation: CASSLIPSAVTQETQYF.

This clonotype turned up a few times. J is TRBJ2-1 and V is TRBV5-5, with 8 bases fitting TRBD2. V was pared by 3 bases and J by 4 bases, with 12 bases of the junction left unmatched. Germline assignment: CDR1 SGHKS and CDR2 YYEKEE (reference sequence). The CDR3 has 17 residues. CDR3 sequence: CASSYPRERGTYNEQFF. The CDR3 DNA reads TGTGCCAGCAGCTACCCTCGCGAGCGGGGGACTTACAATGAGCAGTTCTTC.

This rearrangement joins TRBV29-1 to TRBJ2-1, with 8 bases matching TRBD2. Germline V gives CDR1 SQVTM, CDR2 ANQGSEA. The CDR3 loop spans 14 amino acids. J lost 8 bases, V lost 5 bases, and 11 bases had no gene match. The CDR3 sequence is CSVPPGLGFHEQFF. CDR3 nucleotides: TGCAGCGTTCCTCCGGGACTAGGATTTCATGAGCAGTTCTTC.

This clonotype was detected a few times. The CDR3 region is CASSQGLPGQGANEQFF. The CDR3 DNA follows: TGCGCCAGCAGCCAAGGGCTCCCGGGACAGGGGGCGAATGAGCAGTTCTTC. This chain links TRBV4-1 with TRBJ2-1; 12 positions match TRBD1. There are 17 residues in the CDR3. V was clipped by 1 base and J by 7 bases; unmatched bases: 8. Germline CDR1 is MGHRA and CDR2 is YSYEKL.

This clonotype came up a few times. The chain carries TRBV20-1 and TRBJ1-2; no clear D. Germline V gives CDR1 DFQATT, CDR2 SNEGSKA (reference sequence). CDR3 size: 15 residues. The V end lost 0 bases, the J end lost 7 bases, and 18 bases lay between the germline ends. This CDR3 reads CSARENRLTRGGYTF. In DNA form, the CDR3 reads TGCAGTGCTAGAGAAAACAGACTGACGCGCGGTGGCTACACCTTC.

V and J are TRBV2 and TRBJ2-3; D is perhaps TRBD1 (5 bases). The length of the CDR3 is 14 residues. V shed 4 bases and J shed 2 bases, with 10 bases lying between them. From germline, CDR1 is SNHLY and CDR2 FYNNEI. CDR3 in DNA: TGTGCCAGCAGTGGACAGAAGTTCACAGATACGCAGTATTTT. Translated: CASSGQKFTDTQYF.

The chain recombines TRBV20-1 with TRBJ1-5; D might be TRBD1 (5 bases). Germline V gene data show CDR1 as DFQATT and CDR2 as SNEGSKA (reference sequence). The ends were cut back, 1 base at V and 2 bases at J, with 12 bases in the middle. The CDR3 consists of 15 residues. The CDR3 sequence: CSARAGAIGNQPQHF. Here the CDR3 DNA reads TGCAGTGCTAGAGCCGGGGCCATCGGCAATCAGCCCCAGCATTTT.

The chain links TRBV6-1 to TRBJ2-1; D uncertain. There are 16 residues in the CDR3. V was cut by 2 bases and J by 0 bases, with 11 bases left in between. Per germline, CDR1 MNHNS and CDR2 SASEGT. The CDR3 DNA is TGTGCCAGCAGTGAATGGGTCAGTAGCTCCTACAATGAGCAGTTCTTC. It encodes CASSEWVSSSYNEQFF.

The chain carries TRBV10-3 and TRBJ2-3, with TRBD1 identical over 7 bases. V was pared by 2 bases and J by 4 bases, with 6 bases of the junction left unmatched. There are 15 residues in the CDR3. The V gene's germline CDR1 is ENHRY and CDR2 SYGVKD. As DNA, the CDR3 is TGTGCCATCAGTGAGACAGGGGAAGGTTCAGATACGCAGTATTTT. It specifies CAISETGEGSDTQYF.

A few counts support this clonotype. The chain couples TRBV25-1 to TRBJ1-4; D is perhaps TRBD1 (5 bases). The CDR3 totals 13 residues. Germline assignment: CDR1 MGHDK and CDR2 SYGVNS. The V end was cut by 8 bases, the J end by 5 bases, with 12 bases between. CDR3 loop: CASLDSPNEKLFF. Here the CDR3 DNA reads TGTGCCAGCCTAGACAGTCCAAATGAAAAACTGTTTTTT.

The CDR3 DNA reads as TGTGCCAGCAGCATCCCTGGGCTAGGGAGCTCCTACGAGCAGTACTTC. Its protein product is CASSIPGLGSSYEQYF. V usage is TRBV5-4 and J usage is TRBJ2-7; D perhaps matches TRBD2 (5 bases). The length of the CDR3 is 16 residues. Trimming cost V 4 bases and J 0 bases, with 17 bases left between them. The germline gives CDR1 SGHNT, CDR2 YYREEE (reference sequence).

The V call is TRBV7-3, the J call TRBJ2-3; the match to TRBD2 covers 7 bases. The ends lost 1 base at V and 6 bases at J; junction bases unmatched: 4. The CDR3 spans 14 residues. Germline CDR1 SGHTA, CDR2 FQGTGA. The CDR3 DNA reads TGTGCCAGCAGCTTAATTGGGGGGGGTGATACGCAGTATTTT. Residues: CASSLIGGGDTQYF. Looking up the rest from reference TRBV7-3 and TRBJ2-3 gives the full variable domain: GAGVSQTPSNKVTEKGKYVELRCDPISGHTALYWYRQSLGQGPEFLIYFQGTGAADDSGLPNDRFFAVRPEGSVSTLKIQRTERGDSAVYLCASSLIGGGDTQYFGPGTRLTVL.

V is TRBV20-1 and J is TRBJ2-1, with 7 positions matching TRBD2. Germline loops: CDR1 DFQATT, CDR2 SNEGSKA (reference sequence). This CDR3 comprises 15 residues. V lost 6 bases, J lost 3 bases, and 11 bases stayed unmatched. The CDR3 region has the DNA TGCAGTGCCCGCAAGCGGGGCTCGGTCTACAATGAGCAGTTCTTC. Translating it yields CSARKRGSVYNEQFF.

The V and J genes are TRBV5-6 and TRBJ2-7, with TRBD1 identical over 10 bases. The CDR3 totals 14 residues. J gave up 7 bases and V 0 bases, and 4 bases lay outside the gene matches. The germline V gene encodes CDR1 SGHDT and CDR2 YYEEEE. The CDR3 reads CASSLGQGAREQYF. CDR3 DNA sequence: TGTGCCAGCAGCTTGGGACAGGGGGCGAGGGAGCAGTACTTC.

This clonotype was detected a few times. The CDR3 sequence: CASSSRGGMGTEAFF. Here the CDR3 DNA reads TGTGCCAGCAGTTCCCGGGGAGGGATGGGGACTGAAGCTTTCTTT. The V call is TRBV12-3 or TRBV12-4, the J call TRBJ1-1; D not resolved. The CDR3 is 15 residues long. The V gene lost 4 bases and the J gene lost 5 bases, with 17 bases spanning the gap.

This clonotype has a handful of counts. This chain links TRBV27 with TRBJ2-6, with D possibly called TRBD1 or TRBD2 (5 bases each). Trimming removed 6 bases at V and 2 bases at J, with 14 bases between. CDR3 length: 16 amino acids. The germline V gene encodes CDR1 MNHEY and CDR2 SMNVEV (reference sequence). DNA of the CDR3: TGTGCCAGCAGACCGTCAGGGAGCACTGGGGCCAACGTCCTGACTTTC. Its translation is CASRPSGSTGANVLTF.

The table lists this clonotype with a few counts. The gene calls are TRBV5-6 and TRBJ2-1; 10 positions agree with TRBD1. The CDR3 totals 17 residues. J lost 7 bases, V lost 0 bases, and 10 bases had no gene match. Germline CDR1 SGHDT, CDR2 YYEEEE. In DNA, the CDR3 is TGTGCCAGCAGCTTGGCCCTCCCCGGGACAGGGGCGAATGAGCAGTTCTTC. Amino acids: CASSLALPGTGANEQFF. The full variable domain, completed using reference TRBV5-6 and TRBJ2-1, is DAGVTQSPTHLIKTRGQQVTLRCSPKSGHDTVSWYQQALGQGPQFIFQYYEEEERQRGNFPDRFSGHQFPNYSSELNVNALLLGDSALYLCASSLALPGTGANEQFFGPGTRLTVL.

In DNA, the CDR3 is TGTGCCAGCAGCCCTGGAGGGAGCGGGAGCTACACCGGGGAGCTGTTTTTT. Protein sequence: CASSPGGSGSYTGELFF. The rearrangement links TRBV7-6 to TRBJ2-2, with 8 bases fitting TRBD2. V dropped 5 bases and J dropped 3; count of bases not matched to a gene: 11. Germline V CDR1 and CDR2: SGHVS, FNYEAQ. CDR3 length equals 17 residues.

This chain's CDR3 is CASSYSFTSGLQETQYF. CDR3 DNA sequence: TGTGCCAGCAGTTACTCGTTTACTAGCGGACTCCAAGAGACCCAGTACTTC. The chain recombines TRBV6-8 with TRBJ2-5, with 8 bases aligning to TRBD2. Germline V CDR1 and CDR2: MNHGY, SAAAGT. This CDR3 region has 17 residues. The V and J ends lost 0 bases and 1 base, in that order; junction bases with no gene match: 7.

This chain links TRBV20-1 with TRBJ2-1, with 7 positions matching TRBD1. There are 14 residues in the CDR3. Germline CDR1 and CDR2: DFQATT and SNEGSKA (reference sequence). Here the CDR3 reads CSGNRGLTYNEQFF. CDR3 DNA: TGCAGCGGGAACAGGGGCCTTACCTACAATGAGCAGTTCTTC.